The next 17 T cell receptor beta chains were all read from a single sample in a study of blood T cells in healthy people across ages. Primed by a sample-barcoded 5' primer and a J-beta primer mix, a second PCR proceeded for 7 to 11 cycles. One entry per CDR3 protein results from TCRdb running MiXCR on the 5' RACE reads. The data show about 1 million distinct CDR3 sequences, with 35% to 50% seen just once and about 20% held by the top ten. Sequenced: blood. Receptor source: a woman aged 55-69 years in good health.

In DNA form, the CDR3 reads TGTGCCAGTAGTCTTCCGACAGGGAGGATTCGTGGCTACACCTTC. It codes for CASSLPTGRIRGYTF. The chain combines TRBV19 with TRBJ1-2; 7 bases are a match to TRBD1. Trimming at V came to 5 bases and at J to 7 bases, leaving 13 bases not matched to a gene. Looked up from germline, CDR1 is LNHDA and CDR2 is SQIVND (reference sequence). The CDR3 spans 15 residues.

This clonotype has a handful of counts. The V call is TRBV27, the J call TRBJ2-1, with 13 bases lining up with TRBD2. V was clipped by 6 bases and J by 7 bases; unmatched bases: 18. This CDR3 is 19 amino acids long. Germline CDR1 is MNHEY and CDR2 is SMNVEV (reference sequence). CDR3 sequence reads: CASSSWGLIGTSGKNEQFF. In DNA form, the CDR3 reads TGTGCCAGCAGCTCTTGGGGGCTGATTGGGACTAGCGGGAAAAATGAGCAGTTCTTC.

This clonotype showed up just once. This chain links TRBV24-1 with TRBJ2-4; 11 nucleotides align to TRBD1. Germline values: CDR1 KGHDR, CDR2 SFDVKD. This CDR3 region has 21 residues. The V and J ends lost 2 bases and 2 bases, in that order; junction bases with no gene match: 16. This CDR3 is CATSDSRDRGLAGLTKNIQYF. The DNA of the CDR3 is TGTGCCACCAGTGATTCCCGGGACAGGGGGTTGGCGGGACTAACCAAAAACATTCAGTACTTC.

The chain uses TRBV13 and TRBJ1-6; weak D call: TRBD1 (5 bases). The germline V and J ends were trimmed by 0 bases and 13 bases, with 13 bases remaining between them. Looked up from germline, CDR1 is PRHDT and CDR2 is FYEKMQ (reference sequence). The CDR3 is 14 residues long. The CDR3 loop reads CASSLGKDGAPLHF. The CDR3 coding sequence is TGTGCCAGCAGCTTAGGAAAGGATGGGGCCCCCCTCCACTTT.

The rearrangement links TRBV27 to TRBJ2-5, with D possibly TRBD1 on 7 matching bases. V was pared by 6 bases and J by 4 bases, with 21 bases between. The germline V gene encodes CDR1 MNHEY and CDR2 SMNVEV (reference sequence). The CDR3 has 16 amino acids. Written as DNA, the CDR3 is TGTGCCAGCAGGGCATGGAGGGGGCACCCCCCAGAGACCCAGTACTTC. Residues: CASRAWRGHPPETQYF.

The chain is built from TRBV5-1 and TRBJ2-7, with 14 bases aligning to TRBD2. The germline V gene encodes CDR1 SGHRS and CDR2 YFSETQ. The CDR3 sequence is 17 residues long. V trimming: 2 bases; J trimming: 5 bases; junction bases outside the gene matches: 9. The CDR3 protein is CASSFGRLAGGPHEQYF. CDR3 bases: TGCGCCAGCAGCTTCGGGCGACTAGCGGGAGGGCCCCACGAGCAGTACTTC.

The gene calls are TRBV30 and TRBJ1-2; D gene ambiguous. Germline assignment: CDR1 GTSNPN and CDR2 SVGIG (reference sequence). The CDR3 spans 12 residues. The V and J ends lost 4 bases and 6 bases respectively, with 12 bases between them. CDR3 protein: CAWKDARDGYTF. For the CDR3, the DNA is TGTGCCTGGAAGGACGCTCGAGATGGCTACACCTTC.

This chain joins TRBV20-1 and TRBJ2-5, with TRBD2 as a possible D gene (6 bases). The germline V and J ends were trimmed by 0 bases and 2 bases, with 13 bases remaining between them. In germline, CDR1 is DFQATT, CDR2 SNEGSKA (reference sequence). The length of the CDR3 is 15 residues. The CDR3, as DNA: TGCAGTGCTAGAGAGCCTGACGGACTACAAGAGACCCAGTACTTC. This codes for CSAREPDGLQETQYF.

V gene TRBV13 combines with J gene TRBJ2-5; 7 bases are shared with TRBD1. This CDR3 spans 14 amino acids. Per the germline V gene, CDR1 is PRHDT and CDR2 is FYEKMQ (reference sequence). V lost 4 bases and J lost 5; bases outside the gene matches: 7. The CDR3 DNA follows: TGTGCCAGCAGCTCTAACAGGGGTGTGGAGACCCAGTACTTC. Translating gives CASSSNRGVETQYF.

This clonotype appeared many times. The chain combines TRBV6-2 or TRBV6-3 with TRBJ2-3, with 8 nucleotides matching TRBD1. This CDR3 is built from 16 residues. Unmatched junction bases numbered 8, after V lost 6 bases and J lost 0 bases. The germline gives CDR1 MNHEY, CDR2 SVGEGT. The CDR3 spells CASRPGTGLSTDTQYF. The CDR3 DNA follows: TGTGCCAGCAGACCCGGGACAGGCCTTAGCACAGATACGCAGTATTTT.

This clonotype appeared a few times. The J gene is TRBJ2-7, the V gene TRBV6-2 or TRBV6-3, with 9 positions matching TRBD2. The CDR3 length is 14 residues. Germline V gives CDR1 MNHEY, CDR2 SVGEGT. The V gene end was trimmed by 6 bases and the J gene end by 3 bases; junction bases not matched to a gene: 6. For the CDR3, the DNA is TGTGCCAGCAGAGCTAGCGGGACCCTCTACGAGCAGTACTTC. Protein sequence: CASRASGTLYEQYF.

The chain employs TRBV29-1 and TRBJ1-2; 7 nucleotides match TRBD1. The CDR3 runs 15 residues. Germline V gives CDR1 SQVTM, CDR2 ANQGSEA. After removal of 2 bases from V and 4 bases from J, the junction contained 10 bases not matched to a gene. CDR3 coding DNA: TGCAGCGTTGAATACGAGGGGGCAGGGAGCTATGGCTACACCTTC. Protein product: CSVEYEGAGSYGYTF.

This clonotype has more than one count but fewer than ten. The CDR3 nucleotides are TGTGCCAGCAGCCCCCTGAGGGGATCTGGGGCCAACGTCCTGACTTTC. This codes for CASSPLRGSGANVLTF. This chain uses TRBV7-9 with TRBJ2-6; D tentatively fits TRBD1 or TRBD2 (5 bases each). V was shortened by 5 bases and J by 1 base, with 12 bases between the two germline ends. The CDR3 has 16 amino acids. Germline CDR1 is SEHNR and CDR2 is FQNEAQ (reference sequence).

This clonotype was seen a few times. This chain links TRBV20-1 with TRBJ2-4; tentative D call: TRBD1 (5 bases). V lost 5 bases and J 0 bases, leaving 17 bases between the germline ends. The CDR3 runs 16 residues. The germline gives CDR1 DFQATT, CDR2 SNEGSKA (reference sequence). This CDR3 is CSALPTGGRAKNIQYF. CDR3 nucleotide sequence: TGCAGTGCTTTACCAACAGGTGGACGAGCCAAAAACATTCAGTACTTC.

V is TRBV7-9 and J is TRBJ2-5; no firm D call. The J call may be wrong; the DNA end is better matched by TRBJ2-7. This CDR3 contains 12 residues. CDR1 and CDR2 (germline): SEHNR, FQNEAQ (reference sequence). The DNA for the CDR3 is TGTGCCAGCAGCAGATTGGTCAACGAGCAGTACTTC. Protein product: CASSRLVNEQYF.

This chain links TRBV5-1 with TRBJ2-1; D is perhaps TRBD1 (5 bases). The CDR3 length is 14 residues. V was trimmed by 4 bases and J by 3 bases, leaving 11 bases between them. The germline V gene has CDR1 SGHRS and CDR2 YFSETQ. The CDR3 here is CASSVDTNYNEQFF. CDR3 DNA: TGCGCCAGCAGCGTGGACACGAACTACAATGAGCAGTTCTTC.

The chain employs TRBV27 and TRBJ2-7; D tentatively fits TRBD1 or TRBD2 (6 bases each). Germline lookup yields CDR1 MNHEY and CDR2 SMNVEV (reference sequence). This CDR3 spans 15 amino acids. V was shortened by 2 bases and J by 2 bases, with 13 bases between the two germline ends. CDR3 sequence (DNA): TGTGCCAGCAGTTTAAAAGGGGGGTCTGCCTACGAGCAGTACTTC. The encoded protein is CASSLKGGSAYEQYF.